This T cell receptor (beta chain) is from a study of T-cell memory formation after mild COVID-19. Germline CDR1 reads LGHDT; CDR2 reads YNNKEL (reference sequence). V lost 9 bases, J lost 2 bases, and 14 bases lay in between. The CDR3 extends over 13 amino acids. Only a few counts were recorded for this clonotype. Its specificity is not known. Whole-study results and caveats: Researchers report contracting CD4+ clones mostly in CM and EM, with CD8+ clones in EMRA.

5'RACE primed from the constant segment yielded TCR alpha and TCR beta cDNA libraries bearing sample barcodes and UMIs. TCRdb ran MiXCR on the 5' RACE reads and lists one entry per CDR3 protein. The data show hundreds of thousands of distinct CDR3 sequences, 20% to 25% seen once. The sequencing sample was made of PBMCs or a T cell subset sorted from them (not recorded which). The receptor's source is a man aged 18-30 years who had mild COVID-19 (a few samples of this study predate the infection). Cell type and time point are not known. This sequence joins TRBV3-1 and TRBJ2-7; tentative D call: TRBD2 (6 bases). CDR3 region: CASGTSLAYEQYF. The CDR3 nucleotides read TGTGCCAGTGGGACTTCGCTTGCCTACGAGCAGTACTTC.